The rows below give T cell receptor beta chains drawn from one sample of a study of blood T cells in healthy people across ages. MiXCR was run by TCRdb on the 5' RACE reads, yielding one entry per CDR3 protein. In the table there are about 620,000 distinct CDR3 sequences, 20% to 25% of which are singletons. Sample: blood. These TCRs come from a man between 65 and 85 years old in good health. Both conserved end residues are part of each CDR3. A D gene is named only where the DNA matches it firmly. Not all rows give a size; the values are once, few, many and, for expanded clones, a class.

V,D,J,size,DNA,CDR3
TRBV11-2,TRBD1,TRBJ2-7,many,TGTGCCAGCAGCCGGACAGGTCTAAACGAGCAGTACTTC,CASSRTGLNEQYF
TRBV6-1,TRBD1,TRBJ2-1,.,TGTGCCAGCAGTAATACAGGGGGCGCTTGGCAGTTCTTC,CASSNTGGAWQFF
TRBV24-1,.,TRBJ2-6,.,TGTGCCACCAGTGACGCAGTGGCCAACGTCCTGACTTTC,CATSDAVANVLTF
TRBV27,.,TRBJ2-7,many,TGTGCCAGCAGTTTACGCCGGGGCTCCTACGAGCAGTACTTC,CASSLRRGSYEQYF
TRBV14,TRBD2,TRBJ2-7,.,TGTGCCAGCAGCGAGGGGACTAGCCATGGGAAGGCGGAGCAGTACTTC,CASSEGTSHGKAEQYF
TRBV2,.,TRBJ1-1,.,TGTGCCAGCAGTGAAGTAGGGAGGACTGAAGCTTTCTTT,CASSEVGRTEAFF
TRBV5-1,.,TRBJ2-7,many,TGCGCCAGCAGCTTGTGGGCCTCCTACGAGCAGTACTTC,CASSLWASYEQYF
TRBV29-1,.,TRBJ2-1,many,TGCAGCGGGGGGGGGCCCAATGAGCAGTTCTTC,CSGGGPNEQFF
TRBV12-3/TRBV12-4,TRBD2,TRBJ2-7,.,TGTGCCAGCAGTTTATCTAGCGGGAGGGCCCCGGACGAGCAGTACTTC,CASSLSSGRAPDEQYF
TRBV14,.,TRBJ1-1,.,TGTGCCAGCAGCCAAACAGGGTTCACTGAAGCTTTCTTT,CASSQTGFTEAFF
TRBV3-1,.,TRBJ1-2,.,TGTGCCAGCAGCCAAGACAGTCATTCAAACTATGGCTACACCTTC,CASSQDSHSNYGYTF
TRBV20-1,.,TRBJ1-1,few,TGCAGTGCTAGCGCATCGGGGGCGGCTGAAGCTTTCTTT,CSASASGAAEAFF